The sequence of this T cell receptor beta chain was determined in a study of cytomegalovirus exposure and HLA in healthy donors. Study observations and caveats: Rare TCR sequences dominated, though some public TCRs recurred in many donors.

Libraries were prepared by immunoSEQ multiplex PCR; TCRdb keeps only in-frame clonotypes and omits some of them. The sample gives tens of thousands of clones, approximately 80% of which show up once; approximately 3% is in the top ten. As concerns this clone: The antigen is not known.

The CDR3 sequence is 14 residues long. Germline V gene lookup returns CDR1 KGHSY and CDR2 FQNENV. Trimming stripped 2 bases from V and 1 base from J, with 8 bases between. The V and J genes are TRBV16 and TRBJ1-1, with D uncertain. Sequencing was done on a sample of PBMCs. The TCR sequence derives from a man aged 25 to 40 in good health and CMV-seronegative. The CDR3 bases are TGTGCCAGCAGCCAACGAGGCGGGAACACTGAAGCTTTCTTT. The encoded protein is CASSQRGGNTEAFF.